The rows below give T cell receptor beta chains drawn from one sample of a study of CD8 T cells in ankylosing spondylitis. TCRdb independently ran MiXCR on the 5' RACE reads; one entry per CDR3 protein. The sample holds around 280,000 distinct CDR3 sequences; around 20% are singletons and the top ten take roughly 8.3%. Sequencing was performed on blood, either unsorted or a sorted T cell fraction (not recorded which). The receptors come from a male donor with ankylosing spondylitis or in good health (not recorded which). CDR3s include the opening cysteine and the closing phenylalanine or tryptophan. A D gene is named only where the DNA matches it firmly. Size tells how often a clone was seen (once, few, many) or the class of an expanded clone, and some rows leave it out.

v_gene	d_gene	j_gene	abundance	CDR3nt	CDR3aa
TRBV7-9	TRBD1	TRBJ2-1	.	TGTGCCAGCAGCGCCGGGCAGGGGGTCTACTCCTACAATGAGCAGTTCTTC	CASSAGQGVYSYNEQFF
TRBV9	TRBD2	TRBJ2-2	many	TGTGCCAGCAGCGTACCGGTCAGCGGGGTGAACACCGGGGAGCTGTTTTTT	CASSVPVSGVNTGELFF
TRBV12-3/TRBV12-4	TRBD1	TRBJ1-4	few	TGTGCCAGCAGCCCGACCGGGACAGGGGGCGAAAAACTGTTTTTT	CASSPTGTGGEKLFF
TRBV6-2/TRBV6-3	.	TRBJ2-3	.	TGTGCCAGCAGTACCGGGGGAGATACGCAGTATTTT	CASSTGGDTQYF
TRBV7-9	TRBD2	TRBJ2-1	.	TGTGCCAGCAGCTTAAGCCTAGCGGGAGGGAATGAGCAGTTCTTC	CASSLSLAGGNEQFF
TRBV20-1	TRBD1	TRBJ1-5	.	TGCAGTGCTAGAGTCCGGGACAGGGCTGGACAGCCCCAGCATTTT	CSARVRDRAGQPQHF
TRBV6-2/TRBV6-3	.	TRBJ1-5	few	TGTGCCAGCACCCCGTGGGGGTCTCAGCCCCAGCATTTT	CASTPWGSQPQHF
TRBV4-2	.	TRBJ2-2	.	TGTGCCAGCAGCCAAGAGACAGTGACCGGGGAGCTGTTTTTT	CASSQETVTGELFF
TRBV5-6	.	TRBJ1-1	many	TGTGCCAGCAGCTTAAGGGCAAACACTGAAGCTTTCTTT	CASSLRANTEAFF
TRBV20-1	TRBD1	TRBJ2-3	.	TGCAGTGCTGCAGGACAGGGGGGAACAGATACGCAGTATTTT	CSAAGQGGTDTQYF
TRBV20-1	TRBD2	TRBJ2-3	few	TGCAGTACTCCGGGACTAGCGGGGAATACGCAGTATTTT	CSTPGLAGNTQYF
TRBV20-1	.	TRBJ2-1	few	TGCAGTGCTCCTCGGACAGCTGGATACAATGAGCAGTTCTTC	CSAPRTAGYNEQFF
TRBV29-1	.	TRBJ2-2	few	TGCAGCGCCGGAGCTACTAGTCACGCCGGGGAGCTGTTTTTT	CSAGATSHAGELFF
TRBV11-2	TRBD1	TRBJ1-2	few	TGTGCCAGCAGCCCTGCCGACAGGGACTATGGCTACACCTTC	CASSPADRDYGYTF
TRBV20-1	.	TRBJ1-5	.	TGCAGTGCCGTTGCAGGGAACAGGGGCAATCAGCCCCAGCATTTT	CSAVAGNRGNQPQHF
TRBV5-1	.	TRBJ1-1	.	TGCGCCAGCAGCTTGAGGGCGGGGAACACTGAAGCTTTCTTT	CASSLRAGNTEAFF
TRBV18	TRBD2	TRBJ2-1	.	TGTGCCAGCTCACGACCGGGACTAGCGGACAATGAGCAGTTCTTC	CASSRPGLADNEQFF
TRBV10-3	.	TRBJ2-1	.	TGTGCCATCAGTGAATCAGGATGGGATAATGAGCAGTTCTTC	CAISESGWDNEQFF
TRBV29-1	.	TRBJ2-5	.	TGCAGCGTTGAAGATCACCAGGGATCGCCCCAGTACTTC	CSVEDHQGSPQYF
TRBV4-1	.	TRBJ2-3	many	TGCGCCAGCAGCCAAGAATCCGGGAGATGGGATACGCAGTATTTT	CASSQESGRWDTQYF
TRBV29-1	.	TRBJ2-5	.	TGCAGCGTTGAAGACGGGGGGACAACCCAAGAGACCCAGTACTTC	CSVEDGGTTQETQYF